This T cell receptor (beta chain) was captured by sequencing in a study of blood T cell repertoires in COVID-19. For the study at large: Nucleic acid was either cDNA or gDNA, and it came from T cells, B-cell-depleted T cells, or PBMCs.

Germline-derived CDR1 and CDR2 are SGHVS and FQNEAQ. The CDR3 is made up of 17 amino acids. V was pared by 0 bases and J by 3 bases, with 15 bases between. This clone is a singleton in its sample. Here immunoSEQ multiplex PCR was the method, and the copy in TCRdb shows in-frame clones only, minus some. The sample holds around 330,000 clones, over 85% seen once. The chain recombines TRBV7-8 with TRBJ2-1; D not certain. The specimen was PBMCs or T cells enriched from blood (not recorded which). The receptor was isolated from a man aged 55 to 70 who had recovered from COVID-19. Here the CDR3 reads CASSLAPGLGLYNEQFF. CDR3 coding DNA: TGTGCCAGCAGCTTAGCCCCCGGCCTAGGTCTCTACAATGAGCAGTTCTTC.